The present TCR beta chain was sequenced within a study of regulatory T cells in long-lasting Graves disease. The wider study: Newly diagnosed Graves' patients had taken antithyroid drugs under 3 months. Notes on the study in general: Persistent disease showed a preference for TRBV28, TRBJ1-2 and TRBJ2-5. Sharing of public clonotypes was greater in persistent patients (under 3,000) than in new patients (approximately 940).

The table lists this clonotype with a few counts. The antigen is undetermined. V gave up 1 base and J gave up 1 base, with 4 bases separating them. Looked up from germline, CDR1 is MNHNS and CDR2 is SASEGT. The CDR3 sequence is 13 residues long. Assembly of TCR beta libraries relied on iRepertoire HTBI primers together with Arm-PCR of CDR3 regions. TCRdb ran MiXCR on the multiplex PCR reads and lists one entry per CDR3 protein. The sample carries 300,000 to 400,000 distinct CDR3 sequences, over 15% recorded once. The time point was: newly diagnosed GD, antithyroid drugs for less than 3 months. There was RNA extracted from PBMCs, and the TCR library was made from it.

Sequenced here: peripheral blood mononuclear cells (PBMCs), sampled at new diagnosis, from a patient treated with antithyroid drugs. This TCR came from a female donor with Graves disease. The V and J genes are TRBV6-1 and TRBJ1-2; no firm D call. The DNA of the CDR3 is TGTGCCAGCAGTGAAGTGGATAACTATGGCTACACCTTC. It specifies CASSEVDNYGYTF.